This TCR beta chain was identified in a study of T cell repertoires in cytomegalovirus infection. The CDR3 length is 13 residues. Trimming stripped 2 bases from V and 0 bases from J, with 4 bases between. Germline V gene data show CDR1 as SNHLY and CDR2 as FYNNEI. TCRdb analysed the reads with MiXCR anew, one entry per CDR3 protein. The sample holds 600,000 to 800,000 distinct CDR3 sequences; 20% to 25% are singletons and the top ten take roughly 8%. Material for sequencing was CD8+ T cells from PBMCs. The gene calls are TRBV2 and TRBJ1-1; D is unclear. The TCR comes from a human donor in good health (CMV status not recorded). Some clones in this sample may be carry-over from other donors' samples. The CDR3 coding sequence is TGTGCCAGCAGTGAATCGTTGAACACTGAAGCTTTCTTT. This encodes CASSESLNTEAFF.